This paragraph covers one TCR beta chain sequence. Antigen unknown. The CDR3 extends over 12 amino acids. With 4 bases removed from V and 7 bases from J, the gap between germline ends came to 5 bases. Germline V gene data show CDR1 as SEHNR and CDR2 as FQNEAQ (reference sequence). Before sequencing took place, the ViraFEST assay used viral peptide pools to expand antigen-specific CD4+ T cells. CD4+ T cell isolation took place after more than eight days of culture. None of these healthy vaccinees had been infected with SARS-CoV-2 before vaccination. This entry is derived from a study of vaccination effects on CD4 cells after COVID-19. The protocol was immunoSEQ multiplex PCR, while the TCRdb copy is restricted to in-frame clones and leaves out a portion. The sample consists of some 68,000 clones, under 75% of them appearing once.

The genes are TRBV7-9 and TRBJ1-6; D unclear. This TCR was recovered from a human donor who received a COVID-19 vaccine. The sample was CD4+ T cells from PBMCs cultured with HCoV-OC43 spike peptides, taken before COVID-19 vaccination. The sample's subset: HCoV-OC43 spike overlapping peptide pool stimulation. The chain's CDR3 is CASSSINSPLHF. CDR3 sequence (DNA): TGTGCCAGCAGCTCCATAAATTCACCCCTCCACTTT.